The sequence of this T cell receptor (beta chain) was determined in a study of response to subunit inactivated influenza vaccine listed by TCRdb under 2018. Notes on the research overall: The study used deep quantitative T cell receptor repertoire profiling to track responses to a trivalent subunit inactivated influenza vaccine. Results the study describes overall, beyond this receptor: The authors suggested that each seasonal influenza vaccination may recruit only a limited number of new T cells.

The CDR3 spans 16 residues, from the cysteine through the phenylalanine. Only the CDR3 part of the read is kept: 48 bases, read in frame from the first base. For CDR1 and CDR2, the germline V gene lists LGHNA and YSLEER. V was cut back by 1 base and J by 6 bases, leaving a gap of 15 bases between them. Receptor libraries were prepared by RT-PCR. Sequencing instrument: Illumina HiSeq 2500. Clones were called with MiXCR by TCRdb after fastp trimmed the public reads at Q25, and only in-frame beta chains were retained. CDR3 protein duplicates are merged, each entry listing the most common genes and DNA. This sample has approximately 680,000 distinct CDR3 sequences in its table, and 15% to 19% of those were observed once. The ten largest clones add up to roughly 11% of the sample. For this clonotype: The antigen it binds to is not known. No much larger clone is present one base from it, and per-base qualities are unavailable.

The sequence links TRBV4-3 to TRBJ2-2; the D match is possibly TRBD1 or TRBD2, with 5 bases aligned in each. This receptor was obtained from a man in his forties or fifties who received an inactivated influenza vaccine. Donor details come from another sample of the same person, matched by shared clones. Sample: PBMCs from blood, taken 12 days after vaccination. The sequenced DNA is TGCGCCAGCAGCCAAGGCTGGGGGTGGCCACCCGGGGAGCTGTTTTTT. It encodes CASSQGWGWPPGELFF.